This T cell receptor beta chain was sequenced in a study of blood T cell repertoires in COVID-19. The CDR3 loop spans 16 amino acids. Germline V CDR1 and CDR2: MDHEN, SYDVKM. Unmatched junction bases numbered 11, after V lost 8 bases and J lost 3 bases. In the original analysis: The assay estimated nucleated cells by amplifying reference gene primers. Clones were sequenced by immunoSEQ multiplex PCR, and TCRdb holds only the in-frame ones, with some missing. The DNA was the basis for D and trimming; V, J and clone size are from that table. The sample records roughly 290,000 clones, roughly 85% being singletons.

This rearrangement joins TRBV28 to TRBJ1-3; 9 bases match TRBD1. This clonotype was obtained from a woman between 40 and 50 years old who had recovered from COVID-19. Material: PBMCs or T cells enriched from blood (not recorded which). CDR3 in DNA: TGTGCCAGCTTCACACCGGGACAGGGATTTGGAAACACCATATATTTT. It specifies CASFTPGQGFGNTIYF.